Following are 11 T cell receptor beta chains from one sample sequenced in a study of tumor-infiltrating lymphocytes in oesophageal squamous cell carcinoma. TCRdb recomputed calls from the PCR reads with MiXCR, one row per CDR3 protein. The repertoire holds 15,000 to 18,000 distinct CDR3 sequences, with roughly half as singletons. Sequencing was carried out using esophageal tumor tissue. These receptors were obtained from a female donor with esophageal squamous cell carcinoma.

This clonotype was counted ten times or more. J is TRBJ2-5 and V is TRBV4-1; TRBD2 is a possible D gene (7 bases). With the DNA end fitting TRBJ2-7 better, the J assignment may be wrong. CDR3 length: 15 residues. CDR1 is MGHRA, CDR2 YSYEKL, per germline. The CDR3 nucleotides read TGCGCCAGCAGCCAAGAATACTGGGGGGGCGACGAGCAGTACTTC. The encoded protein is CASSQEYWGGDEQYF.

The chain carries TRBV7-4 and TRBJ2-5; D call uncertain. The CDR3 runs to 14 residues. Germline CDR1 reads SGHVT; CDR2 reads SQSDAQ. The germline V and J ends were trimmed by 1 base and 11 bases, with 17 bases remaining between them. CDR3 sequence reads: CASSLGRSSHEQYF. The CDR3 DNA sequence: TGTGCCAGCAGCTTAGGTCGGTCATCCCATGAGCAGTACTTC.

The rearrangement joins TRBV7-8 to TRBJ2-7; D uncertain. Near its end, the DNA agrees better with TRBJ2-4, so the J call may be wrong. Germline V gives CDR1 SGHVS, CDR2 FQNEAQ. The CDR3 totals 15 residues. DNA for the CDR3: TGTGCCAGCAGCTTAGCTCTACAGGCCAAAAACATTCAGTACTTC. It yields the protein CASSLALQAKNIQYF.

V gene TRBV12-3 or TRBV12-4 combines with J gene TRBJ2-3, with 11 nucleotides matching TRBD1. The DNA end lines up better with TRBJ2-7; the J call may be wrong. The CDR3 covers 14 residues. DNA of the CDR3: TGTGCCAGCAGCGGGACAGGGGGCTCCTACGAGCAGTACTTC. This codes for CASSGTGGSYEQYF.

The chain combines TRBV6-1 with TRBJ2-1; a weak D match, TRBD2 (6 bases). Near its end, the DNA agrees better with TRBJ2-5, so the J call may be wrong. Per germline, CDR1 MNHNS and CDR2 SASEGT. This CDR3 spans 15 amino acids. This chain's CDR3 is CASSDPRTNQETQYF. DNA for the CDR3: TGTGCCAGCAGTGACCCCAGGACTAACCAAGAGACCCAGTACTTC.

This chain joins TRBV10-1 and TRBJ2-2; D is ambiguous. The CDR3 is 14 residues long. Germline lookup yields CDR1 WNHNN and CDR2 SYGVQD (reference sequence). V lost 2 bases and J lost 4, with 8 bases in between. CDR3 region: CASSEQLATGELFF. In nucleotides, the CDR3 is TGCGCCAGCAGTGAGCAATTAGCCACCGGGGAGCTGTTTTTT.

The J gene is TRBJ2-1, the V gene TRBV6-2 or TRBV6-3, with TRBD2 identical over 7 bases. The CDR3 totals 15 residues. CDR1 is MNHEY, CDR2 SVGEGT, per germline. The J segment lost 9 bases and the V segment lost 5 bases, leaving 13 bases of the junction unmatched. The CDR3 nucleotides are TGTGCCAGCAGTGAATCAGGTGGACTAGTTCGTGAGCAGTTCTTC. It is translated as CASSESGGLVREQFF.

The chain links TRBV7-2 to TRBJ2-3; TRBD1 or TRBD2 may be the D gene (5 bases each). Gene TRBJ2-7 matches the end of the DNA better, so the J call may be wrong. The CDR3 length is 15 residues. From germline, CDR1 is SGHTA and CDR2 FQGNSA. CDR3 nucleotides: TGTGCCAGCAGCTACTCCGGGACGGATTCCTACGAGCAGTACTTC. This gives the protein CASSYSGTDSYEQYF.

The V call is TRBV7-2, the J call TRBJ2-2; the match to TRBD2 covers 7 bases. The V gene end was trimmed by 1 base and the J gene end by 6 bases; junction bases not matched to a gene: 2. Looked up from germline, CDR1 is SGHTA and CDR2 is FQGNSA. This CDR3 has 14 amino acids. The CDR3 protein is CASSLGLAAGELFF. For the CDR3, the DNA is TGTGCCAGCAGCTTAGGACTAGCTGCCGGGGAGCTGTTTTTT.

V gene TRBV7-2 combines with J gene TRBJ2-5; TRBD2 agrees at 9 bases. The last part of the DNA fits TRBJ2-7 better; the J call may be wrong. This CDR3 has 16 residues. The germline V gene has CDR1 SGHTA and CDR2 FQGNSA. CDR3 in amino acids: CASRGFGTSLNYEQYF. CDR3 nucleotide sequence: TGTGCCAGCAGGGGATTCGGGACTAGCCTCAATTACGAGCAGTACTTC.

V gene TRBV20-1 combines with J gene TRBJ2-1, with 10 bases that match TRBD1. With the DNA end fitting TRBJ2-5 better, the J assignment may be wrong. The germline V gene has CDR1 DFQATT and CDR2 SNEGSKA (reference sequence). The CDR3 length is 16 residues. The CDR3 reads CSASRGTGARVETQYF. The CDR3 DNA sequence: TGCAGTGCTAGTCGGGGGACAGGGGCTCGGGTGGAGACCCAGTACTTC.